These T cell receptor beta chains were read from a single sample in a study of shared clonotypes between healthy human individuals. TCRdb's copy holds only in-frame clones and misses some; the assay was immunoSEQ multiplex PCR. The table includes some 2.1 million clones, approximately 94% detected once. The sample was naive CD8+ T cells sorted from blood. The receptors derive from a man younger than 35 in good health. The CDR3 runs from the conserved cysteine through the conserved F or W. A D gene is named only where the DNA matches it firmly. A row's size may be missing; if present it is once, few, many or a size class.

>TRBJ1-2|TRBV4-1|NA|NA
CASSHGQYGYTF
TGCGCCAGCAGCCACGGACAGTATGGCTACACCTTC
>TRBJ2-2|TRBV4-1|NA|NA
CASSQEGAAAGELFF
TGCGCCAGCAGCCAAGAAGGAGCGGCGGCAGGGGAGCTGTTTTTT
>TRBJ1-2|TRBV6-5|NA|NA
CASSPRVYQLYGYTF
TGTGCCAGCAGCCCTCGGGTGTACCAGCTCTATGGCTACACCTTC
>TRBJ2-7|TRBV5-4|NA|NA
CASSLKGSYEQYF
TGTGCCAGCAGCTTGAAGGGGTCCTACGAGCAGTACTTC
>TRBJ2-1|TRBV9|NA|NA
CASSVGSTSYNEQFF
TGTGCCAGCAGCGTAGGGAGTACCTCTTACAATGAGCAGTTCTTC
>TRBJ2-7|TRBV4-1|NA|NA
CASSQTDKTPEQYF
TGCGCCAGCAGCCAGACGGATAAGACGCCCGAGCAGTACTTC
>TRBJ2-7|TRBV29-1|TRBD1|NA
CSVVVTGTIYEQYF
TGCAGCGTTGTAGTGACAGGGACAATTTACGAGCAGTACTTC
>TRBJ2-2|TRBV19|NA|few
CASSTHVSLAGELFF
TGTGCCAGTAGTACCCATGTATCCCTTGCCGGGGAGCTGTTTTTT
>TRBJ1-1|TRBV6-6|NA|NA
CASSYGAGDTEAFF
TGTGCCAGCAGTTACGGGGCAGGGGACACTGAAGCTTTCTTT
>TRBJ2-7|TRBV6-1|TRBD2|NA
CASSGGDGYEQYF
TGTGCCAGCAGCGGGGGGGACGGCTACGAGCAGTACTTC
>TRBJ2-1|TRBV2|TRBD2|NA
CASSGIAGGYNEQFF
TGTGCCAGCAGTGGGATTGCGGGAGGTTACAATGAGCAGTTCTTC
>TRBJ2-3|TRBV7-3|NA|NA
CASRFGDTQYF
TGTGCCAGCAGGTTCGGGGATACGCAGTATTTT